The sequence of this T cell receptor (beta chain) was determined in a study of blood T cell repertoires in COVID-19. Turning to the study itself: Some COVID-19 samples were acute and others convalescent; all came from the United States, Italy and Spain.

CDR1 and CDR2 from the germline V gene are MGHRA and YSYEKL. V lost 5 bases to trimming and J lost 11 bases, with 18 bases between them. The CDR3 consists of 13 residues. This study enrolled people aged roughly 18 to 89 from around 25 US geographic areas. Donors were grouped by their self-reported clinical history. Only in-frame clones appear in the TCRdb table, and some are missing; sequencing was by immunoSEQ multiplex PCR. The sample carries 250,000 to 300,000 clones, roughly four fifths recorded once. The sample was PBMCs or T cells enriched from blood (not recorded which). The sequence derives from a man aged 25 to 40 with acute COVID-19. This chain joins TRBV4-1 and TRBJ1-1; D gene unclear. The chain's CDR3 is CASSSNSGAEAFF. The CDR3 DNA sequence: TGCGCCAGCAGCTCGAACAGTGGAGCGGAGGCTTTCTTT.